This T cell receptor (beta chain) was captured in a study of T cells after somatic rescue of genetic block. Assay: immunoSEQ multiplex PCR; the TCRdb copy retains only in-frame clones and omits some. Here the sample spans 45,000 to 55,000 clones, about 96% being singletons. This CDR3 spans 15 amino acids. Trimming took 0 bases from V and 4 from J, leaving 11 bases between them. Germline V lookup: CDR1 SGDLS, CDR2 YYNGEE. Sample: peripheral blood mononuclear cells (PBMCs). The clonotype comes from a child in the first two years of life. The J gene is TRBJ1-3, the V gene TRBV9; a possible D gene is TRBD1 (6 bases). The CDR3 reads CASSVDQGLGNTIYF. CDR3 nucleotides: TGTGCCAGCAGCGTAGATCAGGGGCTGGGAAACACCATATATTTT.